This T cell receptor (beta chain) was sequenced during a study of T cell responses to AZD1222 COVID-19 vaccine. Study as a whole: Analyses pooled second doses at about 4 or about 12 weeks. Study-wide results and caveats: There were repertoire samples only from the period after the peak T cell response. Once two AZD1222 doses were given, Spike-specific TCR breadth and depth went up.

The trim removed 4 bases at V and 4 bases at J, leaving 7 bases unmatched. The CDR3 sequence is 15 residues long. CDR1 and CDR2 from the germline V gene are SGDLS and YYNGEE. In regard to this clone: The target antigen is unknown.

This table comes from immunoSEQ multiplex PCR, and its TCRdb copy is limited to in-frame clones, with some not included. The data contain over 100,000 clones, more than 85% of them singletons. This TCR was recovered from an adult in good health. The sequences come from peripheral blood, collected on day 0 of AZD1222 vaccination. V is TRBV9 and J is TRBJ2-1, with 8 positions matching TRBD2. CDR3 sequence reads: CASSMGERGYNEQFF. CDR3 coding DNA: TGTGCCAGCAGCATGGGGGAGCGGGGGTACAATGAGCAGTTCTTC.